This T cell receptor (beta chain) is drawn from a study of blood T cell repertoires in COVID-19. Per germline, CDR1 SGHVS and CDR2 FNYEAQ. V lost 5 bases and J 1 base, leaving 12 bases between the germline ends. The CDR3 extends over 15 amino acids. The protocol was immunoSEQ multiplex PCR, while the TCRdb copy is restricted to in-frame clones and leaves out a portion. This table holds about 170,000 clones, roughly 80% found once. The TCR comes from a man over 45 who had recovered from COVID-19. The J gene is TRBJ1-5, the V gene TRBV7-6; D gene ambiguous. Sequenced material: PBMCs or T cells enriched from blood (not recorded which). CDR3: CASSPNSGSNQPQHF. DNA for the CDR3: TGTGCCAGCAGCCCGAACAGCGGGAGCAATCAGCCCCAGCATTTT.